The 24 T cell receptor beta chains listed next were all sequenced from one sample in a study of shared clonotypes between healthy human individuals. Sequenced by immunoSEQ multiplex PCR; TCRdb stores in-frame clones only, minus some. The repertoire holds some 2,500,000 clones, with about 90% as singletons. Sequencing was carried out using naive CD4+ T cells from PBMCs. Subset meaning: CD45RA+ positively selected. The receptors originated from a young man in good health. Some clones in this sample may be carry-over from other donors' samples.

The chain uses TRBV7-2 and TRBJ2-1; D gene uncertain. Trimming left V 2 bases short and J 9 bases short, with 5 bases between. CDR1 and CDR2 from the germline V gene are SGHTA and FQGNSA. The CDR3 totals 11 residues. The CDR3 region has the DNA TGTGCCAGCAGCTTATCAGGTGAGCAGTTCTTC. Translating it yields CASSLSGEQFF.

The chain is built from TRBV4-1 and TRBJ2-3; TRBD2 aligns across 9 bases. J lost 2 bases, V lost 1 base, and 7 bases had no gene match. Germline assignment: CDR1 MGHRA and CDR2 YSYEKL. The CDR3 is 17 amino acids. The CDR3 coding sequence is TGCGCCAGCAGCCAAGGGGCTGGCGGGAGGGCCACAGATACGCAGTATTTT. Translation gives CASSQGAGGRATDTQYF.

This chain connects TRBV5-1 to TRBJ2-1; a weak D match, TRBD2 (6 bases). Germline V gene lookup returns CDR1 SGHRS and CDR2 YFSETQ. V was cut by 0 bases and J by 4 bases, with 11 bases left in between. There are 15 residues in the CDR3. The CDR3 DNA reads TGCGCCAGCAGCTTGGTAGCGGCGGGGTACAATGAGCAGTTCTTC. Translation: CASSLVAAGYNEQFF.

The rearrangement links TRBV2 to TRBJ1-2; D ambiguous. Per germline, CDR1 SNHLY and CDR2 FYNNEI. The CDR3 has 14 amino acids. Trimming cost V 2 bases and J 5 bases, with 12 bases left between them. CDR3 DNA sequence: TGTGCCAGCAGTGAATTTGCCTATTCTTATGGCTACACCTTC. This sequence encodes CASSEFAYSYGYTF.

With respect to this clone: This sample includes further DNA sequences coding for the same CDR3. V is TRBV15 and J is TRBJ1-2; D may be TRBD1 (6 bases). V lost 3 bases to trimming and J lost 5 bases, with 10 bases between them. CDR1 and CDR2 (germline): LNHNV, YYDKDF (reference sequence). The CDR3 spans 13 residues. The CDR3 region is CATSRGQGYGYTF. The CDR3 DNA reads as TGTGCCACCAGCAGGGGGCAGGGGTATGGCTACACCTTC.

The chain has TRBV27 and TRBJ2-7; 9 bases are a match to TRBD2. Germline V CDR1 and CDR2: MNHEY, SMNVEV (reference sequence). The CDR3 length is 15 residues. V lost 6 bases, J lost 4 bases, and 10 bases stayed unmatched. This CDR3 reads CASRDVSGGSYEQYF. The CDR3 DNA reads as TGTGCCAGCAGGGATGTTAGCGGGGGATCTTACGAGCAGTACTTC.

The chain combines TRBV6-1 with TRBJ2-1; 7 nucleotides match TRBD2. There are 15 residues in the CDR3. The V gene end was trimmed by 1 base and the J gene end by 7 bases; junction bases not matched to a gene: 7. CDR1 and CDR2 from the germline V gene are MNHNS and SASEGT. The chain's CDR3 is CASSEGWLAANEQFF. DNA for the CDR3: TGTGCCAGCAGTGAAGGCTGGCTAGCGGCAAATGAGCAGTTCTTC.

The V call is TRBV7-9, the J call TRBJ2-3; 14 bases are shared with TRBD2. Germline V lookup: CDR1 SEHNR, CDR2 FQNEAQ (reference sequence). CDR3 length: 17 residues. V was clipped by 5 bases and J by 1 base; unmatched bases: 5. The CDR3, as DNA: TGTGCCAGCAGCCCGACTAGCGGGAGGGGGGGCACAGATACGCAGTATTTT. Translating gives CASSPTSGRGGTDTQYF. Using reference TRBV7-9 and TRBJ2-3 for the parts outside the CDR3, the full variable domain is DTGVSQNPRHKITKRGQNVTFRCDPISEHNRLYWYRQTLGQGPEFLTYFQNEAQLEKSRLLSDRFSAERPKGSFSTLEIQRTEQGDSAMYLCASSPTSGRGGTDTQYFGPGTRLTVL.

The chain has TRBV20-1 and TRBJ2-2; no clear D gene. CDR1 is DFQATT and CDR2 is SNEGSKA in the germline V gene (reference sequence). CDR3 size: 11 residues. V lost 3 bases and J lost 6, with 5 bases in between. CDR3 coding DNA: TGCAGTGCTAGGAGCCCCGGGGAGCTGTTTTTT. As protein: CSARSPGELFF.

The chain uses TRBV6-5 and TRBJ1-1; D may be TRBD1 (5 bases). V shed 2 bases and J shed 13 bases, with 17 bases lying between them. Germline values: CDR1 MNHEY, CDR2 SVGAGI. This CDR3 contains 13 residues. The CDR3 spells CASSYRSGTWVFF. The DNA of the CDR3 is TGTGCCAGCAGTTACAGATCCGGGACGTGGGTTTTCTTT.

The rearrangement links TRBV2 to TRBJ1-5; D is unclear. V lost 2 bases, J lost 6 bases, and 5 bases lay in between. The CDR3 length is 12 residues. Per the germline V gene, CDR1 is SNHLY and CDR2 is FYNNEI. CDR3 amino acids: CASSESLQPQHF. The CDR3 region has the DNA TGTGCCAGCAGTGAATCCCTTCAGCCCCAGCATTTT.

Comment on this clone: The junction departs from the called germline gene at one end, perhaps through a read error. The genes are TRBV28 and TRBJ2-5; the match to TRBD1 covers 9 bases. The CDR3 runs 15 residues. Germline-derived CDR1 and CDR2 are MDHEN and SYDVKM. The CDR3 coding sequence is TGTGCCAGCAGCCCTTTGGGACAGGGAAAGGAGATCCAGTACTTC. This encodes CASSPLGQGKEIQYF.

The chain joins TRBV18 to TRBJ2-7, with TRBD1 matching over 7 bases. Germline CDR1 and CDR2: KGHSH and LQKENI. V shed 3 bases and J 7 bases; nucleotides not matched to a gene: 9. The length of the CDR3 is 14 residues. The CDR3, as DNA: TGTGCCAGCTCACCCCGACAGGGCGTGTGGGAGCAGTACTTC. Protein product: CASSPRQGVWEQYF.

The chain has TRBV11-2 and TRBJ2-2, with TRBD2 matching 11 bases. This CDR3 spans 15 amino acids. Germline assignment: CDR1 SGHAT and CDR2 FQNNGV. V lost 5 bases, J lost 5 bases, and 4 bases stayed unmatched. For the CDR3, the DNA is TGTGCCAGCAGCCCGGGACTAGCGGTTACCGGGGAGCTGTTTTTT. It specifies CASSPGLAVTGELFF.

The rearrangement links TRBV11-3 to TRBJ2-4; D unresolved. CDR1 is SGHNT and CDR2 is YENEEA in the germline V gene. The V and J ends lost 3 bases and 0 bases respectively, with 3 bases between them. The CDR3 totals 13 residues. CDR3 nucleotide sequence: TGTGCCAGCAGCTTCGGAGCCAAAAACATTCAGTACTTC. Translating gives CASSFGAKNIQYF.

The rearrangement links TRBV6-6 to TRBJ1-2, with D hard to call. The CDR3 has 12 amino acids. Germline V lookup: CDR1 MNHNY, CDR2 SVGAGI (reference sequence). V was cut by 5 bases and J by 6 bases, with 10 bases left in between. In nucleotides, the CDR3 is TGTGCCAGCAGTACGCAGTATGATGGCTACACCTTC. This translates into CASSTQYDGYTF.

With respect to this clone: The sample holds other DNA sequences that translate to the same CDR3. V is TRBV7-8 and J is TRBJ1-2; no clear D gene. From germline, CDR1 is SGHVS and CDR2 FQNEAQ. The CDR3 extends over 13 amino acids. Trimming cost V 1 base and J 5 bases, with 8 bases left between them. The CDR3 sequence is CASSLGGPYGYTF. The DNA for the CDR3 is TGTGCCAGCAGCTTAGGAGGACCTTATGGCTACACCTTC.

The V call is TRBV7-9, the J call TRBJ2-7; D gene uncertain. The length of the CDR3 is 13 residues. CDR1 and CDR2 from the germline V gene are SEHNR and FQNEAQ (reference sequence). Between the trimmed V and J ends, which lost 4 bases and 2 bases, there was a span of 9 bases. The CDR3 loop is CASSSESPYEQYF. The DNA for the CDR3 is TGTGCCAGCAGCTCAGAATCTCCCTACGAGCAGTACTTC.

V gene TRBV5-1 combines with J gene TRBJ2-3; 13 bases align to TRBD2. CDR1 is SGHRS and CDR2 is YFSETQ in the germline V gene. The CDR3 loop spans 20 amino acids. V shed 1 base and J 0 bases; nucleotides not matched to a gene: 11. CDR3 in amino acids: CASSLRGTSGTTTSTDTQYF. CDR3 nucleotides: TGCGCCAGCAGCTTGAGAGGGACTAGCGGGACCACCACTAGCACAGATACGCAGTATTTT.

The chain combines TRBV5-1 with TRBJ1-1; possible D gene TRBD1, 5 bases. The CDR3 has 16 residues. V gave up 0 bases and J gave up 0 bases, with 12 bases separating them. CDR1 is SGHRS and CDR2 is YFSETQ in the germline V gene. The CDR3 nucleotides read TGCGCCAGCAGCTTGGCCTGGGGGGATCTGAACACTGAAGCTTTCTTT. Its protein product is CASSLAWGDLNTEAFF.

The V and J genes are TRBV7-9 and TRBJ1-1; 7 bases align to TRBD1. Germline values: CDR1 SEHNR, CDR2 FQNEAQ (reference sequence). V was clipped by 5 bases and J by 5 bases; unmatched bases: 11. There are 15 residues in the CDR3. This chain's CDR3 is CASSPEDRPYTEAFF. As DNA, the CDR3 is TGTGCCAGCAGCCCAGAGGACAGGCCGTATACTGAAGCTTTCTTT.

The CDR3 DNA sequence: TGTGCCACCGGAACAGGGGGTAACACTGAAGCTTTCTTT. Its protein product is CATGTGGNTEAFF. The chain joins TRBV2 to TRBJ1-1; 8 nucleotides line up with TRBD1. This CDR3 is built from 13 residues. The ends lost 10 bases at V and 2 bases at J; junction bases unmatched: 6. Germline CDR1 and CDR2: SNHLY and FYNNEI.

This chain uses TRBV6-1 with TRBJ1-5; possibly TRBD1 for D (5 bases). The V gene lost 7 bases and the J gene lost 7 bases, with 11 bases spanning the gap. This CDR3 comprises 12 residues. The germline V gene has CDR1 MNHNS and CDR2 SASEGT. The CDR3 nucleotides are TGTGCCAGCAAACAGGAAGGACAGCCCCAGCATTTT. This translates into CASKQEGQPQHF.

The chain combines TRBV2 with TRBJ1-2; TRBD1 is a possible D gene (5 bases). The CDR3 spans 14 residues. Germline values: CDR1 SNHLY, CDR2 FYNNEI. Trimming cost V 7 bases and J 3 bases, with 15 bases left between them. The CDR3 here is CASNRQGEDYGYTF. In nucleotides, the CDR3 is TGTGCCAGCAACCGCCAGGGAGAGGACTATGGCTACACCTTC.